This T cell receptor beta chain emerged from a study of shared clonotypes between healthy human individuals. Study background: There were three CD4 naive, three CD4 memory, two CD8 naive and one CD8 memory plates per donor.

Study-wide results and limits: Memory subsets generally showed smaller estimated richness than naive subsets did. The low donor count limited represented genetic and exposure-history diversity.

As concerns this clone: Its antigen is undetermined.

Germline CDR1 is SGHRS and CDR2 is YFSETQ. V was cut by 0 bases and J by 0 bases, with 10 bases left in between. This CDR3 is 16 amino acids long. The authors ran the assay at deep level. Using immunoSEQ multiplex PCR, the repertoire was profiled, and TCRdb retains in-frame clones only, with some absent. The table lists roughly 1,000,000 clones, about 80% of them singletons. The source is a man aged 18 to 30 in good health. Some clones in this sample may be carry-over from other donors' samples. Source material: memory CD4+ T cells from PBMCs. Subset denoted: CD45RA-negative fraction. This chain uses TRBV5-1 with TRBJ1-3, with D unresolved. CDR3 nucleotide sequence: TGCGCCAGCAGCTTGGATGGCCTGATCTCTGGAAACACCATATATTTT. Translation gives CASSLDGLISGNTIYF.